This is a list of T cell receptor beta chains from one sample in a study of T cells in Graves' hyperthyroidism and ophthalmopathy. One entry per CDR3 protein, called by TCRdb with MiXCR from the multiplex PCR reads. The data show hundreds of thousands of distinct CDR3 sequences, with over 15% seen just once and 18% held by the top ten. Sequenced: blood. Receptors originate from a woman aged 18-29 years with Graves' hyperthyroidism. Each CDR3 is given with its conserved first and last residue. Fields, in order: clone size, V gene, J gene, D gene, CDR3 DNA, CDR3 protein. A D gene is named only where the DNA matches it firmly. Part of the rows lack a size; the others show once, few, many or a class for expanded clones.

many	TRBV11-2	TRBJ1-1	-	TGTGCCAGCAGCTTATCTGGCAGGGTATCTATAGTACCGAACACTGAAGCTTTCTTT	CASSLSGRVSIVPNTEAFF
once	TRBV27	TRBJ1-2	-	TGTGCCAGCAGTTTACAGGTTGGGACCAGTGGCTACACCTTC	CASSLQVGTSGYTF
-	TRBV6-1	TRBJ1-3	-	TGTGCCAGCAGTGAGGCACCCTCTGGAAACACCATATATTTT	CASSEAPSGNTIYF
many	TRBV7-2	TRBJ2-5	TRBD2	TGTGCCAGCAGCTCTAGCGGGAGGGTTGGGGAGACCCAGTACTTC	CASSSSGRVGETQYF
-	TRBV11-3	TRBJ1-1	-	TGTGCCAGCAGTCTACTACGGAGCACTGAAGCTTTCTTT	CASSLLRSTEAFF
-	TRBV2	TRBJ2-7	-	TGTGCCAGCAGTGTACTTTCCTACGAGCAGTACTTC	CASSVLSYEQYF
many	TRBV20-1	TRBJ2-4	-	TGCAGTGCTAGAAGTTCCGAGGAGCGAGGCATTCAGTACTTC	CSARSSEERGIQYF
few	TRBV27	TRBJ2-7	TRBD1	TGTGCCAGGACAGGGGGGCCATACGAGCAGTACTTC	CARTGGPYEQYF
many	TRBV5-1	TRBJ1-6	TRBD1	TGCGCCAGCAGCTTGGAACCAACAGGGGGAAATTCACCCCTCCACTTT	CASSLEPTGGNSPLHF
-	TRBV11-3	TRBJ2-2	TRBD1	TGTGCCAGCAGCACGGGACAGGGGGCCACCGGGGAGCTGTTTTTT	CASSTGQGATGELFF
many	TRBV2	TRBJ2-1	-	TGTGCCAGCAGTTTACTCGGAGGGCCCCTAAGCGATGAGCAGTTCTTC	CASSLLGGPLSDEQFF
few	TRBV20-1	TRBJ2-1	TRBD1	TGCAGTGCAAGGGACAGACCAAGCTCCTACAATGAGCAGTTCTTC	CSARDRPSSYNEQFF
many	TRBV14	TRBJ1-2	TRBD1	TGTGCCAGCAGCATGCGAGGACAGGGTGGATATGGCTACACCTTC	CASSMRGQGGYGYTF
many	TRBV6-1	TRBJ1-1	TRBD1	TGTGCCAGCAGGGGTGACAGGGGGCTGGGCACTGAAGCTTTCTTT	CASRGDRGLGTEAFF
many	TRBV27	TRBJ2-7	-	TGTGCCAGCAGTCGTCCGGGGTGGTCCTACGAGCAGTACTTC	CASSRPGWSYEQYF
-	TRBV7-6	TRBJ2-1	TRBD1	TGTGCCAGCAGCTCGCTCTACAGGGGCTCCTACAATGAGCAGTTCTTC	CASSSLYRGSYNEQFF
-	TRBV6-1	TRBJ1-5	TRBD1	TGTGCCAGCAGGAGGGGTGACAGGGCCTTCAATCAGCCCCAGCATTTT	CASRRGDRAFNQPQHF
many	TRBV7-9	TRBJ2-1	-	TGTGCCAGCAGCTTAGCCCCACTTGACTCCCACAATGAGCAGTTCTTC	CASSLAPLDSHNEQFF
many	TRBV6-1	TRBJ2-1	-	TGTGCCAGCAGTGAAGAAGGTATGAGGGATGAGCAGTTCTTC	CASSEEGMRDEQFF
-	TRBV4-2	TRBJ2-6	TRBD2	TGTGCCAGCAGCCAAGATAGTAGCGGGACTGGGGCCAACGTCCTGACTTTC	CASSQDSSGTGANVLTF
-	TRBV6-5	TRBJ1-6	-	TGTGCCAGCAGTTATTCGGCGACGCCGGATAGCTCCTATAATTCACCCCTCCACTTT	CASSYSATPDSSYNSPLHF
-	TRBV27	TRBJ2-7	-	TGTGCCAGCAGTTTATATAGCACTGACGAGCAGTACTTC	CASSLYSTDEQYF
many	TRBV7-6	TRBJ2-1	-	TGTGCCAGCAGCTTAGAGTACAAAACGGGAGATGAGCAGTTCTTC	CASSLEYKTGDEQFF
-	TRBV10-3	TRBJ1-4	TRBD1	TGTGCCATCAGCGAACGCGGGACAGTTAATGAAAAACTGTTTTTT	CAISERGTVNEKLFF
-	TRBV5-1	TRBJ2-4	-	TGCGCCAGCAGCTTGGTCCCCTCTGCCAAAAACATTCAGTACTTC	CASSLVPSAKNIQYF
many	TRBV20-1	TRBJ2-7	TRBD1	TGCAGTGCTCTCCCAGATAACAGGGGACGCGGGCAGTACTTC	CSALPDNRGRGQYF
many	TRBV2	TRBJ2-3	TRBD2	TGTGCCAGCAGTGTACTAGCGGGGGATACGCAGTATTTT	CASSVLAGDTQYF
-	TRBV5-1	TRBJ2-1	TRBD1	TGCGCCAGCAGCCCGGAACCGGGACAGGGGATTATTGAGCAGTTCTTC	CASSPEPGQGIIEQFF
few	TRBV10-3	TRBJ1-5	TRBD1	TGTGCCATCAGTGAGACAGGGGGCGGCAATCAGCCCCAGCATTTT	CAISETGGGNQPQHF
many	TRBV11-1	TRBJ2-3	-	TGTGCCAGCAGCTTACGTCGGGGTACCACAGATACGCAGTATTTT	CASSLRRGTTDTQYF
many	TRBV3-1	TRBJ1-2	-	TGTGCCAGCAGCCGGGAGGGAAACTATGGCTACACCTTC	CASSREGNYGYTF
many	TRBV28	TRBJ1-2	-	TGTGCCAGCAGTCGTGGGGGAAATAACTATGGCTACACCTTC	CASSRGGNNYGYTF
-	TRBV6-4	TRBJ2-1	-	TGTGCCAGCAGTGAATCCGAGGAGGAGCAGTTCTTC	CASSESEEEQFF
many	TRBV10-2	TRBJ2-7	-	TGCGCCAGCAGTCGACCTACCGGCGAGCAGTACTTC	CASSRPTGEQYF
-	TRBV20-1	TRBJ2-1	TRBD2	TGCAGTGCTAAAACTAGCGGGAGTGTGTTCTTC	CSAKTSGSVFF
few	TRBV28	TRBJ2-7	-	TGTGCCAGCAGTTTAAAAGCTGGGGGCCTCTACGAGCAGTACTTC	CASSLKAGGLYEQYF
-	TRBV5-6	TRBJ1-3	-	TGTGCCAGCAGCTTGGCTTCGTGGTGGTCTGGAAACACCATATATTTT	CASSLASWWSGNTIYF
-	TRBV6-1	TRBJ1-1	-	TGTGCATCGCGAGGGCCGAGAGAGAAGAACACTGAAGCTTTCTTT	CASRGPREKNTEAFF
few	TRBV3-1	TRBJ1-2	-	TGTGCCAGCAGCCAAGCGACAGGCGGGGCGGATGGCTACACCTTC	CASSQATGGADGYTF
many	TRBV10-3	TRBJ2-7	-	TGTGCCATCCATCCGGGACCCAATCCTTTAGGCGAGCAGTACTTC	CAIHPGPNPLGEQYF
many	TRBV7-9	TRBJ1-4	TRBD1	TGTGCCAGCAGCTTTGCGGGACAGGGGAATGAAAAACTGTTTTTT	CASSFAGQGNEKLFF
few	TRBV27	TRBJ2-3	-	TGTGCCAGCAGAATGACAGGATTACGCACAGATACGCAGTATTTT	CASRMTGLRTDTQYF
many	TRBV5-1	TRBJ2-7	-	TGCGCCAGCAGCCCGGATGAGAACGACGAGCAGTACTTC	CASSPDENDEQYF
-	TRBV20-1	TRBJ2-7	TRBD1	TGCAGTGCGGGGCAGGGGGATCATAATACCTACGAGCAGTACTTC	CSAGQGDHNTYEQYF
few	TRBV29-1	TRBJ2-3	-	TGCAGCGTTGGAGGGGTTGGCAGAGTTTACACAGATACGCAGTATTTT	CSVGGVGRVYTDTQYF
many	TRBV27	TRBJ1-2	TRBD1	TGTGCCAGCAGTTCGCCGTTAAAGACAGGGCTGAACTATGGCTACACCTTC	CASSSPLKTGLNYGYTF
-	TRBV7-9	TRBJ2-3	TRBD1	TGTGCCAGCAGCCCCCGACAGGGGATCACAGATACGCAGTGTTTT	CASSPRQGITDTQCF
-	TRBV18	TRBJ2-7	-	TGTGCCAGCTCACCCCGGAACGGGGAGGCCGAGCAGTACTTC	CASSPRNGEAEQYF
-	TRBV6-1	TRBJ2-5	-	TGTGCCAGCAGTACAGGGCCCACCCAGTACTTC	CASSTGPTQYF
-	TRBV28	TRBJ2-7	TRBD2	TGTGCCAGCAGGGGGGGGGTCTCCTACGAGCAGTACTTC	CASRGGVSYEQYF
-	TRBV10-3	TRBJ2-7	-	TGTGCCATCAGTGAGGAACGGATCCTCTACGAGCAGTACTTC	CAISEERILYEQYF
-	TRBV10-3	TRBJ1-2	-	TGTGCCACGAGTTCGGGCGGGGGCGACTATGGCTACACCTTC	CATSSGGGDYGYTF
many	TRBV20-1	TRBJ2-7	-	TGCAGTGCCACGCCGGGAGTTGCCGAGCAGTACTTC	CSATPGVAEQYF
few	TRBV4-1	TRBJ1-1	-	TGCGCCAGCAGCCAAGATCGAAACAGAAACACTGAAGCTTTCTTT	CASSQDRNRNTEAFF
-	TRBV19	TRBJ2-7	TRBD2	TGTGCCAGTAGTATGAGCGGGGGCCTTTACGAGCAGTACTTC	CASSMSGGLYEQYF
-	TRBV12-3/TRBV12-4	TRBJ1-4	-	TGTGCCAGCACCCCTCGGGGACAAGGAAATGAAAAACTGTTTTTT	CASTPRGQGNEKLFF
-	TRBV14	TRBJ2-5	-	TGTGCCAGCAGCAGAACCTTCAAAGAGACCCAGTACTTC	CASSRTFKETQYF
-	TRBV19	TRBJ1-1	-	TGTGCCAGTAGTATATTGAGCCGGCCGAACACTGAAGCTTTCTTT	CASSILSRPNTEAFF
many	TRBV24-1	TRBJ2-3	-	TGTGCCACCAGTGATCCGAGTCATGGTACGCAGTATTTT	CATSDPSHGTQYF
-	TRBV2	TRBJ2-2	-	TGTGCCAGCAGTGTGATTGACACCGGGGAGCTGTTTTTT	CASSVIDTGELFF